This T cell receptor (beta chain) is drawn from a study of brain metastases from non-small cell lung cancer. Broader study findings: Brain metastases shared most TCR repertoire with primaries, with sparse T cells.

Remarks on this clone: The target antigen is unknown.

Sequenced by immunoSEQ multiplex PCR; TCRdb stores in-frame clones only, minus some. The table shows about 1,600 clones, with around four fifths occurring only once. This CDR3 comprises 14 residues. Germline V gene lookup returns CDR1 MNHEY and CDR2 SVGEGT. V lost 2 bases and J lost 4, with 12 bases in between. The sequence was obtained from a donor aged 40 or over with non-small cell lung cancer. The chain joins TRBV6-2 or TRBV6-3 to TRBJ2-7, with D perhaps TRBD1 (6 bases). Specimen: primary lung tumor tissue. The CDR3 protein is CASSYHGQLYEQYF. The CDR3 nucleotides read TGTGCCAGCAGTTACCATGGACAGCTATACGAGCAGTACTTC.